What follows is one T cell receptor (beta chain) and its context. The antigen remains undetermined. The source of the sample is a study of CD8 T cells in ankylosing spondylitis. The CDR3 is 16 amino acids. Trimming at V came to 9 bases and at J to 3 bases, leaving 13 bases not matched to a gene. Points from the study as a whole: Seemingly characteristic of ankylosing spondylitis blood was a TCR beta motif consisting of about 8 highly homologous variants.

Each TCR beta library was made by quantitative 5'-RACE that incorporated molecular barcodes. TCRdb re-called the 5' RACE reads through MiXCR, storing one row per CDR3 protein. The sample records some 250,000 distinct CDR3 sequences, about 9.1% being singletons. This clonotype originated in a male donor with ankylosing spondylitis or in good health (not recorded which). The V call is TRBV5-3, the J call TRBJ2-1, with 9 bases identical to TRBD2. TRBV5-3 is known as an ORF, though its function is uncertain. Sample: blood, either unsorted or a sorted T cell fraction (not recorded which). The CDR3 here is CAMSPGLAGFYNEQFF. Here the CDR3 DNA reads TGTGCCATGAGCCCTGGGCTAGCGGGGTTCTACAATGAGCAGTTCTTC.